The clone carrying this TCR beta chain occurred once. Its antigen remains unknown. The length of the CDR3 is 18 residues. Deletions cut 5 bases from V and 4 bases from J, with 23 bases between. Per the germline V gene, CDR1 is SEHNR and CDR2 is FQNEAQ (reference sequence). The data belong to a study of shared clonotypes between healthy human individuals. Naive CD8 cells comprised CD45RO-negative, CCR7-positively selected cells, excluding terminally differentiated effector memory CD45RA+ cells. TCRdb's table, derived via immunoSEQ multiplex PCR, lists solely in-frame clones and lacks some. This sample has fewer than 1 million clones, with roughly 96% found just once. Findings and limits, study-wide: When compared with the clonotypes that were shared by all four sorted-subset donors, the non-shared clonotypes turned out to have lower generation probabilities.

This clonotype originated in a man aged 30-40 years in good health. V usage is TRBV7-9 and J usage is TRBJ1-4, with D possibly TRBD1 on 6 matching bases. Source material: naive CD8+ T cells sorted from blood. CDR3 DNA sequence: TGTGCCAGCAGCCTTTCCGGGCAGGGGCATCGGATTAATGAAAAACTGTTTTTT. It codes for CASSLSGQGHRINEKLFF.